This T cell receptor beta chain comes out of a study of cytomegalovirus exposure and HLA in healthy donors. The PCR made use of 60 Vbeta and 13 Jbeta primers. Sequenced by immunoSEQ multiplex PCR; TCRdb stores in-frame clones only, minus some. The sample carries 150,000 to 200,000 clones, approximately 82% recorded once. V was pared by 0 bases and J by 10 bases, with 12 bases between. The CDR3 totals 13 residues. In germline, CDR1 is LGHNA, CDR2 YSLEER. The source material was PBMCs. The rearrangement uses TRBV4-3 and TRBJ1-1, with D unresolved. The TCR sequence derives from a woman under 30 in good health and CMV-seropositive. The CDR3 loop is CASSQDQVGGAFF. In DNA form, the CDR3 reads TGCGCCAGCAGCCAAGATCAAGTCGGAGGAGCTTTCTTT.